These 4 T cell receptor beta chains were sequenced from one sample in a study of blood T cell repertoires in COVID-19 (dated by TCRdb to the early 2020s). The library relied on the immunoSEQ multiplex PCR assay. The clones in this table, taken by TCRdb from immuneACCESS, are in-frame only. Not every clone is retained; where verified, under half of the shortfall comes from an unresolved V gene, and the cause of the rest is unknown. Within this sample are some 230,000 clones, with 85% of them counted one time only. The ten largest clones add up to 2.9% of the sample. The sample taken for sequencing was peripheral blood. These receptors all come from a man aged 50-59 years who had recovered from COVID-19.

The chain recombines TRBV5-1 with TRBJ1-3; TRBD1 matches at 7 bases. CDR3 length equals 18 residues. CDR1 and CDR2 (germline): SGHRS, YFSETQ. Unmatched junction bases numbered 10, after V lost 0 bases and J lost 1 base. The CDR3 loop reads CASSLVPQGTISGNTIYF. The CDR3 DNA is TGCGCCAGCAGCTTGGTCCCACAGGGGACCATATCTGGAAACACCATATATTTT.

The V gene is TRBV9, the J gene TRBJ2-2, with 13 positions matching TRBD2. CDR1 is SGDLS and CDR2 is YYNGEE in the germline V gene. This CDR3 has 21 residues. J was trimmed by 2 bases and V by 4 bases; bases with no gene match: 17. This CDR3 is CASSPQIFPGLAGSNTGELFF. In nucleotides, the CDR3 is TGTGCCAGCAGCCCTCAGATTTTCCCGGGACTAGCGGGATCAAACACCGGGGAGCTGTTTTTT.

The CDR3 DNA follows: TGCGCCAGCAGCCAAAGACAGGGAGGTTACAATGAGCAGTTCTTC. Translated: CASSQRQGGYNEQFF. This chain connects TRBV5-1 to TRBJ2-1; weak D call: TRBD1 (7 bases). The CDR3 loop spans 15 amino acids. CDR1 and CDR2 (germline): SGHRS, YFSETQ. Trimming removed 4 bases from V and 4 bases from J, with 15 bases in between.

The V and J genes are TRBV12-3 or TRBV12-4 and TRBJ2-7; 7 bases map to TRBD1. V shed 5 bases and J 11 bases; nucleotides not matched to a gene: 9. This CDR3 is built from 12 residues. The CDR3 loop reads CASSAEGAREYF. CDR3 sequence (DNA): TGTGCCAGCAGTGCAGAGGGGGCGCGGGAGTACTTC.